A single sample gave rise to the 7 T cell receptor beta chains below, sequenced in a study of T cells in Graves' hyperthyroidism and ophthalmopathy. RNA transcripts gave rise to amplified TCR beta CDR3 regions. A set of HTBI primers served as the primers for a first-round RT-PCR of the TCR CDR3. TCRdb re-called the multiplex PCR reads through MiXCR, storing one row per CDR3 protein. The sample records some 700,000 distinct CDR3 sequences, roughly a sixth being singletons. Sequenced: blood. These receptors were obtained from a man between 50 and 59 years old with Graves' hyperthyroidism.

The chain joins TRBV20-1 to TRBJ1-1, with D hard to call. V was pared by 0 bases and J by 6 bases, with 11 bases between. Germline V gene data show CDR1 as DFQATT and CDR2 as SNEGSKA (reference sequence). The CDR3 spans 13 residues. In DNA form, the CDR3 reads TGCAGTGCTAGAGATTTCCCCGAGGCTGAAGCTTTCTTT. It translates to CSARDFPEAEAFF.

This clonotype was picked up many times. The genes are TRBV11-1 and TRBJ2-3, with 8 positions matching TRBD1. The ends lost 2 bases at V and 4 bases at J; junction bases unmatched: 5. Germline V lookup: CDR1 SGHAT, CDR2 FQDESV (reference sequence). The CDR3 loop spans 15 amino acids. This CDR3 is CASSLNRGIADTQYF. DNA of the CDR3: TGTGCCAGCAGCTTAAACAGGGGGATCGCAGATACGCAGTATTTT.

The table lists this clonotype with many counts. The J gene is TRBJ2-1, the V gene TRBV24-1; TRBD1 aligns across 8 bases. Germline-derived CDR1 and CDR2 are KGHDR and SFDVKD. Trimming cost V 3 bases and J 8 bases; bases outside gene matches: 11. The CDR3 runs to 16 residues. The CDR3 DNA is TGTGCCACCAGTGATCACGGCCAGGGGGCTCAAGATGAGCAGTTCTTC. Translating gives CATSDHGQGAQDEQFF.

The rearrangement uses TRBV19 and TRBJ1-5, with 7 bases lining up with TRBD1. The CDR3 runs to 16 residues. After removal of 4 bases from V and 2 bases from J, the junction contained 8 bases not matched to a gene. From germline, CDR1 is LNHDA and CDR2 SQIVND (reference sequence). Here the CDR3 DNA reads TGTGCCAGTAGTACCAGGCGACAGGGAGGCAATCAGCCCCAGCATTTT. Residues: CASSTRRQGGNQPQHF.

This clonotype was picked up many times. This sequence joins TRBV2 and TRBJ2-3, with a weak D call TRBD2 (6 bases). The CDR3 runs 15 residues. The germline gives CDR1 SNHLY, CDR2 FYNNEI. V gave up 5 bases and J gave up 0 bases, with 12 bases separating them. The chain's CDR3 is CASSPSAASTDTQYF. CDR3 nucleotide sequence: TGTGCCAGCAGTCCTAGCGCAGCTAGCACAGATACGCAGTATTTT.

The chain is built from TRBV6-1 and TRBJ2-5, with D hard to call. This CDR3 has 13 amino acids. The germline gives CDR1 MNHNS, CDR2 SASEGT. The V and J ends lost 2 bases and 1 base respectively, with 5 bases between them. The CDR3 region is CASSERAQETQYF. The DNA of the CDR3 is TGTGCCAGCAGTGAACGGGCCCAAGAGACCCAGTACTTC.

The CDR3 sequence: CASSEFGQPDSPLHF. For the CDR3, the DNA is TGTGCCAGCAGTGAATTTGGGCAGCCGGATTCACCCCTCCACTTT. This rearrangement joins TRBV25-1 to TRBJ1-6; D uncertain. Trimming removed 1 base from V and 8 bases from J, with 12 bases in between. The CDR3 is made up of 15 amino acids. CDR1 and CDR2 from the germline V gene are MGHDK and SYGVNS.